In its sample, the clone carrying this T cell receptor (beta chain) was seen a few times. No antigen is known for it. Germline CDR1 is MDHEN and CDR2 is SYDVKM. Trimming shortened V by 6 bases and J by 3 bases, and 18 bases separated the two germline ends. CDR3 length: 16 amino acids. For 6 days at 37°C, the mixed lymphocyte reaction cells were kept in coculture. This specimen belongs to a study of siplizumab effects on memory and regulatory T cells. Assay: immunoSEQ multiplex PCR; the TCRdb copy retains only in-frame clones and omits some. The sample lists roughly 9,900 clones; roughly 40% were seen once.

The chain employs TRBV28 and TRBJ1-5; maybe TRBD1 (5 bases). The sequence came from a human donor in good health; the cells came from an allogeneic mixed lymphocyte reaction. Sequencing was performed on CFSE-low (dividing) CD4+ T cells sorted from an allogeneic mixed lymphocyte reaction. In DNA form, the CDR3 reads TGTGCCAGCAGAGAAAACCTGGGACCGAACAATCAGCCCCAGCATTTT. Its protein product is CASRENLGPNNQPQHF.